This TCR beta chain was sequenced for a study of cytomegalovirus exposure and HLA in healthy donors. Study conclusions and caveats: It has been reported that TCR beta sequences accurately predicted the HLA-A and HLA-B alleles of most subjects. An analysis was carried out later, and it reportedly showed fewer N-insertions in an Asian-associated ancestry cluster than the roughly 670-donor mean. CMV serostatus was the only immune exposure information that was available. TCR beta V segments were, for the most part, productive about 90% or about 30% of the time in an earlier analysis.

Losses at the gene ends were 3 bases for V and 6 bases for J; bases not matched to a gene: 5. CDR3 length: 14 amino acids. The germline V gene encodes CDR1 SGHDT and CDR2 YYEEEE. The PCR had 60 Vbeta and 13 Jbeta primers. TCRdb keeps only in-frame clones here, not all; method: immunoSEQ multiplex PCR. The data show around 160,000 clones, more than 60% seen once. This clone appeared once. What it binds is not known. Source material: PBMCs. The chain combines TRBV5-6 with TRBJ2-5; 10 bases align to TRBD1. This clonotype originated in a middle-aged man in good health and CMV-seropositive. The CDR3 loop reads CASSSPGQGQTQYF. The CDR3 nucleotides are TGTGCCAGCAGCTCCCCGGGACAGGGGCAGACCCAGTACTTC.